Reported below is one T cell receptor (beta chain). Its specificity is unknown. The sample comes from a study of cytomegalovirus exposure and HLA in healthy donors. The ends lost 0 bases at V and 4 bases at J; junction bases unmatched: 6. Germline V gene sequence: CDR1 SGHRS, CDR2 YFSETQ. The CDR3 loop spans 16 amino acids. Assay used: immunoSEQ multiplex PCR; TCRdb lists only in-frame clones, some missing. The profile covers 130,000 or so clones, with 75% to 90% appearing a single time and roughly 6.5% taken by the ten largest. Study conclusions and caveats: Whilst most TCR sequences proved rare, a subset of public TCRs occurred across many donors.

While the first cohort had 700 or so subjects, the donors belonged to the separate validation cohort of more than 95 subjects. The chain couples TRBV5-1 to TRBJ2-1, with 8 bases fitting TRBD2. The TCR comes from a woman in her thirties in good health and CMV-seropositive. Specimen: PBMCs. CDR3 region: CASSLGLAGYYNEQFF. As DNA, the CDR3 is TGCGCCAGCAGCTTGGGTCTAGCGGGCTATTACAATGAGCAGTTCTTC.